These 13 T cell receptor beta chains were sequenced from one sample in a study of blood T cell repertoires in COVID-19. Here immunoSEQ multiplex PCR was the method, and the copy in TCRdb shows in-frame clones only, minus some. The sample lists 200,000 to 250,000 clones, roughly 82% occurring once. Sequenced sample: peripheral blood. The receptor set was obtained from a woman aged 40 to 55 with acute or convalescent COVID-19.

The DNA of the CDR3 is TGCGCCAGCAGCCAAGATTTCACAGGGGTGGACACTGAAGCTTTCTTT. Residues: CASSQDFTGVDTEAFF. The J gene is TRBJ1-1, the V gene TRBV4-3, with 7 bases aligning to TRBD1. The CDR3 consists of 16 residues. Germline CDR1 LGHNA, CDR2 YSLEER. Trimming cost V 0 bases and J 3 bases; bases outside gene matches: 7.

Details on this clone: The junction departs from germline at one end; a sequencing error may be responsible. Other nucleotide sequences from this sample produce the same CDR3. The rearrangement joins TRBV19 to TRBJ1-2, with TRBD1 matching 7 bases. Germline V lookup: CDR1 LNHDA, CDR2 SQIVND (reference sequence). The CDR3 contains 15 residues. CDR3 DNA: TGCGCCAGTAGTATTCCCCCGGAGACAGGGAATGGCTACACCTTC. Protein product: CASSIPPETGNGYTF.

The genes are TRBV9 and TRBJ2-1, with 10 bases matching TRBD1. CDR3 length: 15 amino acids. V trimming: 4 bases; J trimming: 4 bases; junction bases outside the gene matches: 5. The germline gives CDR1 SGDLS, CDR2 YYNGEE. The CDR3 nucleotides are TGTGCCAGCAGCACCTGGACAGGGGGGTACAATGAGCAGTTCTTC. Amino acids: CASSTWTGGYNEQFF.

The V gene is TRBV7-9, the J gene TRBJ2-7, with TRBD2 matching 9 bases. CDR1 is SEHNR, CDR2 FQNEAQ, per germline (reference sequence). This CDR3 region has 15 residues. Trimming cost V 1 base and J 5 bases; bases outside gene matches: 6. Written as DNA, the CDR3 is TGTGCCAGCAGCTTAGGGCGCGGGAGGGCGAACGAGCAGTACTTC. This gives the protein CASSLGRGRANEQYF.

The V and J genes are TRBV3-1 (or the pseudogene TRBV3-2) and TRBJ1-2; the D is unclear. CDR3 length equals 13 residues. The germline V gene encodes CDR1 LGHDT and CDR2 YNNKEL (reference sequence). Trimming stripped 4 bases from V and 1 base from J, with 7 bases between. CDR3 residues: CASSPLDNYGYTF. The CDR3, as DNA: TGTGCCAGCAGCCCCCTAGATAACTATGGCTACACCTTC.

The chain's CDR3 is CASTPLGGQGTDTQYF. CDR3 DNA sequence: TGTGCCAGCACCCCACTTGGGGGACAGGGCACAGATACGCAGTATTTT. The chain has TRBV27 and TRBJ2-3; 8 bases line up with TRBD1. The CDR3 is made up of 16 amino acids. Germline V gene data show CDR1 as MNHEY and CDR2 as SMNVEV (reference sequence). The trim removed 7 bases at V and 1 base at J, leaving 10 bases unmatched.

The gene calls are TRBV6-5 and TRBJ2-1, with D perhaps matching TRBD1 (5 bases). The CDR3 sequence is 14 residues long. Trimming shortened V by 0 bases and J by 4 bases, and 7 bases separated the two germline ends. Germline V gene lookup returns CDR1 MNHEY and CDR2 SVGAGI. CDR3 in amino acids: CASSYSDTYNEQFF. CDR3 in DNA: TGTGCCAGCAGTTACTCGGACACTTACAATGAGCAGTTCTTC.

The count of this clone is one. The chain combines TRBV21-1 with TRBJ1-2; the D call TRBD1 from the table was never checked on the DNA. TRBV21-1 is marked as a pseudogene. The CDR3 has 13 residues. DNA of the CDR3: TGTGCCAGCAGCAGCACAGGAGACTATGGCTACACCTTC. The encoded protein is CASSSTGDYGYTF.

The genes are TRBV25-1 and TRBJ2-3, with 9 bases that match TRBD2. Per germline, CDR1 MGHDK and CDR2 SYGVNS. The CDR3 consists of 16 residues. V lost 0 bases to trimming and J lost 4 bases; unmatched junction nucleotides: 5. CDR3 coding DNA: TGTGCCAGCAGTGAATATGGCGGGGGGGGATCAGATACGCAGTATTTT. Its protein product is CASSEYGGGGSDTQYF.

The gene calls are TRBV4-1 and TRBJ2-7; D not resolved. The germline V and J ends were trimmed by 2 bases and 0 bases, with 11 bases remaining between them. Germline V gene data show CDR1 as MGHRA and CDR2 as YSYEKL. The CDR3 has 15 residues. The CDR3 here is CASSQISASSYEQYF. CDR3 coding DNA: TGCGCCAGCAGCCAAATCAGTGCCAGCTCCTACGAGCAGTACTTC.

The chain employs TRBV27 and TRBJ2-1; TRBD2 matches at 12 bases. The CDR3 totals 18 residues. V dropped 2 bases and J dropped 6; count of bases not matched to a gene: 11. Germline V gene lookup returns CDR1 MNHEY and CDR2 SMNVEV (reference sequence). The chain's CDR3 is CASSLGPLAGGPVNEQFF. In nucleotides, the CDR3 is TGTGCCAGCAGTTTAGGGCCCCTAGCGGGAGGGCCGGTCAATGAGCAGTTCTTC.

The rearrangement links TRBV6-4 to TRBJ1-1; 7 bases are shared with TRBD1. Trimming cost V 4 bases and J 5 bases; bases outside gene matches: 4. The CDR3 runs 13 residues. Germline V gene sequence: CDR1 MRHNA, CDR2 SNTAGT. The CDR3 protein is CASSGSQGTEAFF. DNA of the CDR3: TGTGCCAGCAGTGGGTCACAGGGGACTGAAGCTTTCTTT.

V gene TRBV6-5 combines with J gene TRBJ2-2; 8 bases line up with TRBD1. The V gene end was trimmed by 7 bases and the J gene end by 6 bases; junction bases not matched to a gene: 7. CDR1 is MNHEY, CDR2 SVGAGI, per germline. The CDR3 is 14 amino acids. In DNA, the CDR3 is TGTGCCAGCAATCCCACACAGGGGGCCGGGGAGCTGTTTTTT. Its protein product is CASNPTQGAGELFF.